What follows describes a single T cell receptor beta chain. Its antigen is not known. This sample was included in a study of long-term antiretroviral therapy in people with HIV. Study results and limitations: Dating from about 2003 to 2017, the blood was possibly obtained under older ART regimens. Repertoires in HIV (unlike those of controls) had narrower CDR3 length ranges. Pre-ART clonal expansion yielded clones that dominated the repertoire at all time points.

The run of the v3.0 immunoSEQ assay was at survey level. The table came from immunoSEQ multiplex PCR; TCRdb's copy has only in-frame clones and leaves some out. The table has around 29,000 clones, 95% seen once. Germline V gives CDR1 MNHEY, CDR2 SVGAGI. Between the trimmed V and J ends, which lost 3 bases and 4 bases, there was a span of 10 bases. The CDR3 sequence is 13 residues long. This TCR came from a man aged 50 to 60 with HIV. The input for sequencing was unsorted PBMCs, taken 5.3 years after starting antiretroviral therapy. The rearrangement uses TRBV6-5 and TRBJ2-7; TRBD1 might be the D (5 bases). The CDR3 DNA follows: TGTGCCAGCAGTTATAGGGGCCAATACGAGCAGTACTTC. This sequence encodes CASSYRGQYEQYF.